What follows are 10 T cell receptor beta chains derived from one specimen sequenced in a study of OX40 agonist ivuxolimab in advanced cancers. Produced via immunoSEQ multiplex PCR; TCRdb's table is partial and in-frame only. The table records about 60,000 clones, 85% of them present only once. The material sequenced was CD4+ or CD8+ T cells sorted from blood, taken in a trial of the OX40 agonist ivuxolimab. The receptors stem from an adult with an advanced solid tumor such as melanoma, head and neck, liver or kidney cancer.

The chain combines TRBV5-4 with TRBJ2-2; no reliable D call. The CDR3 runs 16 residues. V was trimmed by 4 bases and J by 0 bases, leaving 13 bases between them. Per germline, CDR1 SGHNT and CDR2 YYREEE (reference sequence). The CDR3, as DNA: TGTGCCAGCAGCCAAAATTCACAAACGAACACCGGGGAGCTGTTTTTT. Protein product: CASSQNSQTNTGELFF.

The chain couples TRBV7-8 to TRBJ1-5, with D unclear. Germline V CDR1 and CDR2: SGHVS, FQNEAQ. V lost 1 base, J lost 2 bases, and 9 bases lay in between. The CDR3 totals 15 residues. CDR3 protein: CASSLGRSGNQPQHF. The DNA for the CDR3 is TGTGCCAGCAGCTTAGGGAGATCGGGCAATCAGCCCCAGCATTTT.

The chain couples TRBV18 to TRBJ1-6; 7 bases line up with TRBD1. After removal of 3 bases from V and 5 bases from J, the junction contained 4 bases not matched to a gene. CDR1 and CDR2 (germline): KGHSH, LQKENI. The CDR3 sequence is 15 residues long. Written as DNA, the CDR3 is TGTGCCAGCTCACCTCGGCAGGGGGATAATTCACCCCTCCACTTT. This codes for CASSPRQGDNSPLHF.

The DNA of the CDR3 is TGCGCCAGCAGTGTTGCGGGCCGATACAATGAGCAGTTCTTC. This sequence encodes CASSVAGRYNEQFF. The rearrangement links TRBV10-1 to TRBJ2-1; D is possibly TRBD2 (5 bases). With 4 bases removed from V and 4 bases from J, the gap between germline ends came to 11 bases. The CDR3 extends over 14 amino acids. Germline CDR1 is WNHNN and CDR2 is SYGVQD (reference sequence).

CDR3 in amino acids: CASSPINQETQYF. CDR3 sequence (DNA): TGTGCCAGCTCACCAATCAACCAAGAGACCCAGTACTTC. The V call is TRBV18, the J call TRBJ2-5; D ambiguous. CDR1 is KGHSH, CDR2 LQKENI, per germline. CDR3 length: 13 amino acids. Trimming removed 2 bases at V and 0 bases at J, with 4 bases between.

This clone appeared a single time. This chain links TRBV28 with TRBJ2-1; D assignment may be TRBD1 or TRBD2 (5 bases each). The CDR3 runs to 15 residues. Germline loops: CDR1 MDHEN, CDR2 SYDVKM. The ends were cut back, 6 bases at V and 3 bases at J, with 15 bases in the middle. The CDR3: CASRAPGTRYNEQFF. The DNA for the CDR3 is TGTGCCAGCAGAGCCCCCGGGACCCGCTACAATGAGCAGTTCTTC.

The rearrangement links TRBV5-5 to TRBJ2-1; possibly TRBD1 for D (5 bases). Between the trimmed V and J ends, which lost 0 bases and 7 bases, there was a span of 8 bases. This CDR3 contains 13 residues. Germline CDR1 reads SGHKS; CDR2 reads YYEKEE (reference sequence). The CDR3 bases are TGTGCCAGCAGCTTGGAGGGGTGGAATGAGCAGTTCTTC. It specifies CASSLEGWNEQFF.

There are a few counts of this clone. V is TRBV27 and J is TRBJ1-5; D gene unclear. The CDR3 has 12 residues. V lost 3 bases to trimming and J lost 3 bases, with 3 bases between them. Per the germline V gene, CDR1 is MNHEY and CDR2 is SMNVEV (reference sequence). Here the CDR3 DNA reads TGTGCCAGCAGTTTCTTCAATCAGCCCCAGCATTTT. As protein: CASSFFNQPQHF.

The chain combines TRBV18 with TRBJ2-3, with D perhaps matching TRBD2 (6 bases). With 2 bases removed from V and 0 bases from J, the gap between germline ends came to 15 bases. There are 17 residues in the CDR3. Germline loops: CDR1 KGHSH, CDR2 LQKENI. The CDR3 nucleotides are TGTGCCAGCTCACCAAAGCAGACGGGGACTAGCACAGATACGCAGTATTTT. Translating gives CASSPKQTGTSTDTQYF.

The chain joins TRBV19 to TRBJ1-1; 7 positions agree with TRBD1. Germline V gene sequence: CDR1 LNHDA, CDR2 SQIVND (reference sequence). V gave up 5 bases and J gave up 4 bases; unmatched junction bases: 4. The CDR3 totals 13 residues. CDR3 in amino acids: CASSPQGSTEAFF. As DNA, the CDR3 is TGTGCCAGTAGTCCACAGGGGAGCACTGAAGCTTTCTTT.